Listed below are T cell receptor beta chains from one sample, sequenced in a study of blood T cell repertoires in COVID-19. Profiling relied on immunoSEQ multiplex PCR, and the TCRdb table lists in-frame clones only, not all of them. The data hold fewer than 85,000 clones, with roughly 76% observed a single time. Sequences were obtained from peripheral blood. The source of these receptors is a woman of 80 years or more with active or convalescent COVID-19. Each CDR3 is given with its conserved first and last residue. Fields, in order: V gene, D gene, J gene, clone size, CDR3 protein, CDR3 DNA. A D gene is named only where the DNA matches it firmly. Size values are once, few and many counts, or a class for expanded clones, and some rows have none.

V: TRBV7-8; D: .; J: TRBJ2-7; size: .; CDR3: CASSPGYEQYF; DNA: TGTGCCAGCAGCCCCGGGTACGAGCAGTACTTC
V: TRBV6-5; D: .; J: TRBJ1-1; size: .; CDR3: CASSLALSGTEAFF; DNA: TGTGCCAGCAGTTTAGCCCTGTCCGGAACTGAAGCTTTCTTT
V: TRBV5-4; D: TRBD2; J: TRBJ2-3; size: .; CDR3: CASSSSGGALTQYF; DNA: TGTGCCAGCAGTTCAAGCGGGGGGGCCTTGACGCAGTATTTT
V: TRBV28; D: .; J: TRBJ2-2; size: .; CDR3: CASSHDREDTGELFF; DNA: TGTGCCAGCAGTCACGACAGGGAGGACACCGGGGAGCTGTTTTTT
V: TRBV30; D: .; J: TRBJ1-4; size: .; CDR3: CAWENRENEKLFF; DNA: TGTGCCTGGGAGAACAGGGAAAATGAAAAACTGTTTTTT
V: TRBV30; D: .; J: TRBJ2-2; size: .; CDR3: CAWKDGDGGELFF; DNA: TGTGCCTGGAAAGACGGGGATGGCGGGGAGCTGTTTTTT
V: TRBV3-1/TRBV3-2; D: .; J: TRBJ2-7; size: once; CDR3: CASSSTRQAEQYF; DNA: TGTGCCAGCAGCTCCACAAGACAGGCCGAGCAGTACTTC
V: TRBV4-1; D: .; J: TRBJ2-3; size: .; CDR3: CASSQDNPDTQYF; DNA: TGCGCCAGCAGCCAAGATAATCCAGATACGCAGTATTTT
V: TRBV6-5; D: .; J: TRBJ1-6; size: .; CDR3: CASSWDTSNSPLHF; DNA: TGTGCCAGCAGCTGGGACACAAGTAATTCACCCCTCCACTTT
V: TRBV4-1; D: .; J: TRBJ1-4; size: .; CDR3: CASSQDSTATNEKLFF; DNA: TGCGCCAGCAGCCAAGACTCCACAGCAACTAATGAAAAACTGTTTTTT
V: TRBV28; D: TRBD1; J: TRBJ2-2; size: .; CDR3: CASSGGQGAVTGELFF; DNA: TGTGCCAGCAGTGGGGGACAGGGGGCCGTCACCGGGGAGCTGTTTTTT
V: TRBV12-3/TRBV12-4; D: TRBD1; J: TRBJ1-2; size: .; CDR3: CASSFRTGGGYTF; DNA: TGTGCCAGCAGTTTTCGGACAGGGGGAGGCTACACCTTC
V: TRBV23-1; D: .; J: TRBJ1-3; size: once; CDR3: CASSPRTGRAGNTIYF; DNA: TGCGCCAGCAGCCCCCGCACAGGGCGGGCTGGAAACACCATATATTTT
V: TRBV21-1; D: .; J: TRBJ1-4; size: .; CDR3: CASSKGGQGAPGAPNEKLFF; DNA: TGTGCCAGCAGCAAGGGAGGTCAGGGGGCGCCAGGGGCCCCAAATGAAAAACTGTTTTTT
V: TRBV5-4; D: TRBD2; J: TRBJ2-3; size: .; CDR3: CASSFAGGQDTQYF; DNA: TGTGCCAGCAGCTTCGCGGGGGGCCAAGATACGCAGTATTTT
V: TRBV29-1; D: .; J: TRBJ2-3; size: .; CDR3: CSSPDTQYF; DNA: TGCAGTTCTCCAGATACGCAGTATTTT
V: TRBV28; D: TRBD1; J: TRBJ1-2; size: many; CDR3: CASSSGQGGRYGYTF; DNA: TGTGCCAGCAGTTCCGGACAGGGGGGAAGGTATGGCTACACCTTC
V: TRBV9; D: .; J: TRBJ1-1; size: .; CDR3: CASSVYSNTEAFF; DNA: TGTGCCAGCAGCGTATACAGCAACACTGAAGCTTTCTTT
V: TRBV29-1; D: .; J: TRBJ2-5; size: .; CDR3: CSVEKVQGETQYF; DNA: TGCAGCGTCGAAAAGGTGCAGGGAGAGACCCAGTACTTC
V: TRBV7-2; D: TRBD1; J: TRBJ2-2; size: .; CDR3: CASSKRTGGLSDTGELFF; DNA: TGTGCCAGCAGCAAGAGGACAGGGGGCCTATCGGACACCGGGGAGCTGTTTTTT
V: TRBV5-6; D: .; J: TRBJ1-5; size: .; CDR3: CASSSLFAINQPQHF; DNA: TGTGCCAGCAGCTCGCTGTTTGCGATCAATCAGCCCCAGCATTTT
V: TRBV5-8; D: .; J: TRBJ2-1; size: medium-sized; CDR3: CASSLEVVWGQRFNNEQFF; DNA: TGTGCCAGCAGCTTGGAAGTGGTGTGGGGGCAGCGTTTCAACAATGAGCAGTTCTTC
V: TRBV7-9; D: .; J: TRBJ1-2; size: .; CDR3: CASSLSRTFDGYTF; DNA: TGTGCCAGCAGCTTAAGCCGGACTTTTGATGGCTACACCTTC
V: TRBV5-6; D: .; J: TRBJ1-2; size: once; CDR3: CASSLKTIYGYTF; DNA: TGTGCCAGCAGCTTGAAGACAATCTATGGCTACACCTTC
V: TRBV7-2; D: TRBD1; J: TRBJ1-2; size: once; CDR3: CASSSTGGNYGYTF; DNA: TGTGCCAGCAGCTCGACAGGGGGTAACTATGGCTACACCTTC
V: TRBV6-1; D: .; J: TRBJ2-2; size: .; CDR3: CASSEGLRELFF; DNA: TGTGCCAGCAGTGAAGGGCTTCGGGAGCTGTTTTTT
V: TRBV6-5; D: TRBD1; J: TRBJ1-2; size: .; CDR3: CASRKGQVGYTF; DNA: TGTGCCAGCAGAAAAGGACAGGTTGGCTACACCTTC
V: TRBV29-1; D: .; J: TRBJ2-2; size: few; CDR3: CSVEKAGINTGELFF; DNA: TGCAGCGTTGAAAAGGCAGGAATAAACACCGGGGAGCTGTTTTTT
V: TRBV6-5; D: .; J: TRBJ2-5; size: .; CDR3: CASSYGDREETQYF; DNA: TGTGCCAGCAGTTACGGTGACAGAGAAGAGACCCAGTACTTC
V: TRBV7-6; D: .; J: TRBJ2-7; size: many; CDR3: CASSDDIYEQYF; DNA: TGTGCCAGCAGCGACGACATTTACGAGCAGTACTTC
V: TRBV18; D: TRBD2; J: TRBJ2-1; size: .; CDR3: CASSLVSPGLAGLGEQFF; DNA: TGTGCCAGCTCACTAGTATCCCCGGGACTAGCGGGGCTAGGTGAGCAGTTCTTC
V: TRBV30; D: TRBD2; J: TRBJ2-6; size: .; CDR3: CASTAGGFSGANVLTF; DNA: TGTGCCTCAACGGCGGGGGGATTCTCTGGGGCCAACGTCCTGACTTTC
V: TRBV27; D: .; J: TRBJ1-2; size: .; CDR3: CASRSDRNYGYTF; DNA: TGTGCCAGCAGATCTGACAGAAACTATGGCTACACCTTC
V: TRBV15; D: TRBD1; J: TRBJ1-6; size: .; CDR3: CATSEVKGAGMAPLHF; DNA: TGTGCCACCAGCGAGGTTAAGGGGGCGGGAATGGCACCCCTCCACTTT
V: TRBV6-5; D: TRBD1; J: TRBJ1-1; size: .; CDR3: CASRKRTGGNTEAFF; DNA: TGTGCCAGCAGAAAACGGACAGGGGGAAACACTGAAGCTTTCTTT
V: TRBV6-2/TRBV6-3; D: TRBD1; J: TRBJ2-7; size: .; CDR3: CASSQGAYEQYF; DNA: TGTGCCAGCAGTCAGGGGGCCTACGAGCAGTACTTC
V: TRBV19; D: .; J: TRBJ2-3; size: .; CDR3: CASSRLDTQYF; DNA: TGTGCCAGTAGTAGGCTAGATACGCAGTATTTT
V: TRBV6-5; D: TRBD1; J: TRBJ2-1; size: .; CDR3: CASSLRQGAYNEQFF; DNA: TGTGCCAGCAGTTTAAGGCAGGGGGCTTACAATGAGCAGTTCTTC
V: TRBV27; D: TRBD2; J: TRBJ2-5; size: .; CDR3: CASSVSGVTQETQYF; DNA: TGTGCCAGCAGTGTTAGCGGGGTAACCCAAGAGACCCAGTACTTC
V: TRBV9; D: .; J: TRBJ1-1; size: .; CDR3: CASKRGHTNTEAFF; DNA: TGTGCCAGCAAGAGGGGACATACGAACACTGAAGCTTTCTTT
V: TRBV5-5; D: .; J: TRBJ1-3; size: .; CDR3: CASSEAPSAGNTIYF; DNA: TGTGCCAGCAGTGAGGCACCGTCCGCTGGAAACACCATATATTTT
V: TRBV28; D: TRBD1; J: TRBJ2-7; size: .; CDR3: CASSSNPGQGADEQYF; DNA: TGTGCCAGCAGTTCTAACCCGGGACAGGGGGCCGACGAGCAGTACTTC
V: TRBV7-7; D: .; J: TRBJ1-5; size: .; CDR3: CASSFSTRVGNQPQHF; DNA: TGTGCTAGCAGCTTTTCAACCAGGGTGGGCAATCAGCCCCAGCATTTT
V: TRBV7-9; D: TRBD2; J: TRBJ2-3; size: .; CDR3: CASSFGLAGGPSLDTQYF; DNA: TGTGCCAGCAGCTTTGGACTAGCGGGGGGGCCGAGTCTCGATACGCAGTATTTT
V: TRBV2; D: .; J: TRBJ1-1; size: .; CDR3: CASSEALGGTEAFF; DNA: TGTGCCAGCAGTGAAGCGCTAGGGGGTACTGAAGCTTTCTTT
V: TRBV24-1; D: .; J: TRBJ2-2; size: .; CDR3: CATRQGPDTGELFF; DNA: TGTGCCACTAGGCAGGGTCCAGACACCGGGGAGCTGTTTTTT
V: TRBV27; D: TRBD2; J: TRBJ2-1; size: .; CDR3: CASRWTSGGATNEQFF; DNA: TGTGCCAGCAGGTGGACTAGCGGGGGGGCGACGAATGAGCAGTTCTTC
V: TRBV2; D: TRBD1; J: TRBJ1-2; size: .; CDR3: CASEPQTGVFHGYTF; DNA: TGTGCCAGCGAACCACAGACAGGGGTCTTCCATGGCTACACCTTC
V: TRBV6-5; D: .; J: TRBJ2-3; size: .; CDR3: CASSYSYLLSTDTQYF; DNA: TGTGCCAGCAGTTACTCGTACCTACTTAGCACAGATACGCAGTATTTT
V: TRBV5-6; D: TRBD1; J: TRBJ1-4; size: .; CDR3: CASSLGTGVSEKLFF; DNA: TGTGCCAGCAGCTTGGGGACAGGGGTCAGTGAAAAACTGTTTTTT
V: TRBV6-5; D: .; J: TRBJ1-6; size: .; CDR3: CASSSLGPHNSPLHF; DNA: TGTGCCAGCAGTTCCCTGGGGCCCCATAATTCACCCCTCCACTTT
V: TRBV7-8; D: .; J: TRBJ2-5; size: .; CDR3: CASSHVDSNKETQYF; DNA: TGTGCCAGCAGCCACGTGGACAGCAACAAAGAGACCCAGTACTTC
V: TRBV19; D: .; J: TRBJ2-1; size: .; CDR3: CASTPSRGGPDPRNEQFF; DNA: TGTGCCAGTACCCCATCGCGCGGGGGCCCCGACCCCCGCAATGAGCAGTTCTTC
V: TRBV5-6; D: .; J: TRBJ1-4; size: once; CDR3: CASSGGTGLTNEKLFF; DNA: TGTGCCAGCAGCGGCGGTACAGGGCTAACTAATGAAAAACTGTTTTTT
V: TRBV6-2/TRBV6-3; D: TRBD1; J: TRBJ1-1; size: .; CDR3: CASSADRERTEAFF; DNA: TGTGCCAGCAGTGCCGACAGGGAGCGGACTGAAGCTTTCTTT